A selection of T cell receptor beta chains follows, all from one sample in a study of blood T cell repertoires in COVID-19. The protocol was immunoSEQ multiplex PCR, while the TCRdb copy is restricted to in-frame clones and leaves out a portion. The sample carries about 33,000 clones, 75% to 85% recorded once. The sequenced material came from peripheral blood. All receptors derive from a man aged 55-75 years with active COVID-19. CDR3s include the opening cysteine and the closing phenylalanine or tryptophan. The D gene is left open where the match is weak. Size is stated for part of the rows, as once, few or many counts, or as a class when the clone is expanded.

.	TRBJ2-1	TRBD1	TRBV7-2	TGTGCCAGCAGCTTAGCTTGGACAGGGTACAATGAGCAGTTCTTC	CASSLAWTGYNEQFF
.	TRBJ2-7	.	TRBV28	TGTGCCAGCAGTCTAAGTGGAGGGGGGAGGGACTTC	CASSLSGGGRDF
.	TRBJ2-1	TRBD2	TRBV5-8	TGTGCCAGCAGCCAGGATAGGCTAGCGGGGGGTACTCGGCAGTTCTTC	CASSQDRLAGGTRQFF
.	TRBJ2-3	.	TRBV18	TGTGCCAGCTCACCAAGAACTAGAGAAGGGGATACGCAGTATTTT	CASSPRTREGDTQYF
.	TRBJ2-5	TRBD2	TRBV24-1	TGTGCCACCAGTGATCCGACTAGCGGGAGTGAAGAGACCCAGTACTTC	CATSDPTSGSEETQYF
.	TRBJ2-1	.	TRBV2	TGTGCCAGCAGCCGGGTCAATGAGCAGTTCTTC	CASSRVNEQFF
.	TRBJ2-2	TRBD1	TRBV7-3	TGTGCCAGCAGTTCCTATGGGACAGGGTCCGGGGAGCTGTTTTTT	CASSSYGTGSGELFF
few	TRBJ1-1	.	TRBV7-9	TGTGCCAGCAGCTTATCGACAGGTTCCCCGGTAGCTTTCTTT	CASSLSTGSPVAFF
.	TRBJ2-7	TRBD1	TRBV5-1	TGCGCCAGCAGTTCCGGGACAGGGGGCTACGAGCAGTACTTC	CASSSGTGGYEQYF
once	TRBJ2-3	.	TRBV18	TGTGCCAGCTCACCGTCCCTAACTAGCACAGATACGCAGTATTTT	CASSPSLTSTDTQYF
.	TRBJ2-7	.	TRBV19	TGTGCCAGTAGTAAAAAATGGTCCAGGGAAAATGCCTACGAGCAGTACTTC	CASSKKWSRENAYEQYF
.	TRBJ2-3	TRBD2	TRBV3-1/TRBV3-2	TGTGCCAGCAGTCCAGCGACTAGCGGGGGAAAGCAGTATTTT	CASSPATSGGKQYF
.	TRBJ2-1	TRBD2	TRBV28	TGTGCCAGCAGTCTCGGAGTAGCGGGAGGGCGGAACGGGGGTGAGCAGTTCTTC	CASSLGVAGGRNGGEQFF
.	TRBJ1-1	.	TRBV28	TGTGCCAGCACCAGGGTAGGCAGGGCCACTGAAGCTTTCTTT	CASTRVGRATEAFF
.	TRBJ2-7	.	TRBV5-6	TGTGCCAGCAGCCCCGGGCATAGCGACGAGCAGTACTTC	CASSPGHSDEQYF
.	TRBJ2-5	TRBD1	TRBV28	TGTGCCAGCAGTCTCTGGGACAGTCAAGAGACCCAGTACTTC	CASSLWDSQETQYF
.	TRBJ2-5	TRBD1	TRBV24-1	TGTGCCACCAGTGGGGGACAGGGTTTTCAAGAGACCCAGTACTTC	CATSGGQGFQETQYF
.	TRBJ2-3	.	TRBV6-2/TRBV6-3	TGTGCCAGCAGTCCGCCGGGGGTAAAGGACCGAGATACGCAGTATTTT	CASSPPGVKDRDTQYF
.	TRBJ1-5	.	TRBV3-1/TRBV3-2	TGTGCCAGCAGCCAAGATTCAGGTAGGCCCCAGCATTTT	CASSQDSGRPQHF
few	TRBJ2-5	TRBD2	TRBV2	TGTGCCAGCAGTGACCTAGCGGGGCGCCAAGAGACCCAGTACTTC	CASSDLAGRQETQYF
few	TRBJ2-1	TRBD2	TRBV10-1	TGCGCCAGCAGTGAGTTCGGGACTAGCGGGTCGAATGAGCAGTTCTTC	CASSEFGTSGSNEQFF
.	TRBJ2-5	.	TRBV29-1	TGCAGCGCTAAAGATCCGGGTGCAGAGACCCAGTACTTC	CSAKDPGAETQYF
.	TRBJ2-3	TRBD2	TRBV2	TGTGCCAGCAGTAAGACTAGCGGGAGGACCACAGATACGCAGTATTTT	CASSKTSGRTTDTQYF
few	TRBJ2-3	TRBD2	TRBV9	TGTGCCAGCAGCGTACCGGGAGGGGCAGATACGCAGTATTTT	CASSVPGGADTQYF
.	TRBJ2-5	TRBD2	TRBV18	TGTGCCAGCTCACCGCCGGGGGGGGTCCGAGAGACCCAGTACTTC	CASSPPGGVRETQYF
.	TRBJ2-7	TRBD2	TRBV2	TGTGCCAGCAGTGAAGCAGGACTAGCGGGAGTCGACGAGCAGTACTTC	CASSEAGLAGVDEQYF
.	TRBJ2-3	TRBD2	TRBV19	TGTGCCAGTAGCCCGGGACTAGCGGGGGCAGATACGCAGTATTTT	CASSPGLAGADTQYF
.	TRBJ2-1	TRBD1	TRBV5-1	TGCGCCAGCAGCCTTCAGGGGGATGAGCAGTTCTTC	CASSLQGDEQFF